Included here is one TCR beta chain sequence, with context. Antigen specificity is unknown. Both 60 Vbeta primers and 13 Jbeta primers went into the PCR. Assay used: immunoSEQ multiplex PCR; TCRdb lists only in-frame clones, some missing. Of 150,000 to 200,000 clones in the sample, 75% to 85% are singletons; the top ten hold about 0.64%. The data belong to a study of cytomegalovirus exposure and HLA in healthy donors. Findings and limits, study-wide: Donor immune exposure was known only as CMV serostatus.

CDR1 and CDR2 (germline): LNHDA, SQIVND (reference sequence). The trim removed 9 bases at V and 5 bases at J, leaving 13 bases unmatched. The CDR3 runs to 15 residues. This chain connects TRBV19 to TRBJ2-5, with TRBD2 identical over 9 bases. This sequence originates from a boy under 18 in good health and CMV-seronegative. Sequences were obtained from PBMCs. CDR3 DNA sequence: TGTGCCAGCAACTCAGCCGGGACTAGCAAGGAGACCCAGTACTTC. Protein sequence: CASNSAGTSKETQYF.